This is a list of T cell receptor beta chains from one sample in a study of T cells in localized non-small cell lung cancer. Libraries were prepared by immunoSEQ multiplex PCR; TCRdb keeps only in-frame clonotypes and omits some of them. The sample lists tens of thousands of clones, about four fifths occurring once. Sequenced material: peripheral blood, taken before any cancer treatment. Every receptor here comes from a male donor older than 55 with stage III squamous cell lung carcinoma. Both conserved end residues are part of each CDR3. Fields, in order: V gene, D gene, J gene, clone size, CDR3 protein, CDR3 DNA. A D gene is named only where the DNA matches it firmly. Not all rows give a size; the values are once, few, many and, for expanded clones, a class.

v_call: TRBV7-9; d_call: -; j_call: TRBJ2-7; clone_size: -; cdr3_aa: CASSQERSGVHEQYF; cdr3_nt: TGTGCCAGCAGCCAAGAAAGGAGTGGGGTTCACGAGCAGTACTTC
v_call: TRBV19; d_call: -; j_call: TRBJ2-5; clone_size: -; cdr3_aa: CASTIEGGVQETQYF; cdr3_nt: TGTGCCAGTACCATCGAAGGGGGGGTTCAAGAGACCCAGTACTTC
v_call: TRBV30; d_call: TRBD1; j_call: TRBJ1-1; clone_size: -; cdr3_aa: CAWSGDRGSWGAFF; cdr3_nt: TGTGCCTGGAGTGGGGACAGAGGCTCCTGGGGAGCTTTCTTT
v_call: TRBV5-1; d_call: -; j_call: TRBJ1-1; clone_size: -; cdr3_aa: CASSLIGGNTEAFF; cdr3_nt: TGCGCCAGCAGCTTGATCGGAGGGAACACTGAAGCTTTCTTT
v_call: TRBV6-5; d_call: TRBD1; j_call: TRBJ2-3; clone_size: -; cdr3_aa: CASSYDQTGSTDTQYF; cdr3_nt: TGTGCCAGCAGCTACGACCAGACAGGGAGCACAGATACGCAGTATTTT
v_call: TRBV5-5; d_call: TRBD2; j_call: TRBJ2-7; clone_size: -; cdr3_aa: CASSAGLAGTSYEQYF; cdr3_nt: TGTGCCAGCAGCGCCGGCCTAGCGGGGACCTCCTACGAGCAGTACTTC
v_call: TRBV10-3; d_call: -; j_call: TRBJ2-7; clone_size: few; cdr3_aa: CAIRVPSSYEQYF; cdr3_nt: TGTGCCATCAGGGTGCCTAGCTCCTACGAGCAGTACTTC
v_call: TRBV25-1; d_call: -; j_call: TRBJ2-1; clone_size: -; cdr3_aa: CASSESTRGLYNEQFF; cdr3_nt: TGTGCCAGCAGTGAATCTACTAGAGGGCTCTACAATGAGCAGTTCTTC
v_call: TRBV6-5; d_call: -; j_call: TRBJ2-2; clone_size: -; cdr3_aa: CASQTANTGELFF; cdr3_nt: TGTGCCAGTCAGACGGCGAACACCGGGGAGCTGTTTTTT
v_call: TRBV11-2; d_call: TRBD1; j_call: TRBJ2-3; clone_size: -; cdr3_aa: CASSYGQGLLNTQYF; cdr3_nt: TGTGCCAGCAGCTACGGACAGGGGCTTTTAAATACGCAGTATTTT
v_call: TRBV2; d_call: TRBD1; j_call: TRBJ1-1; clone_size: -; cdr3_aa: CASSVSQGGNTEAFF; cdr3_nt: TGTGCCAGCAGTGTATCTCAGGGGGGGAACACTGAAGCTTTCTTT
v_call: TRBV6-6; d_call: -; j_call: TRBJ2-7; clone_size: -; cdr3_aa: CASRGDFYEQYF; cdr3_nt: TGTGCCAGCAGAGGGGACTTCTACGAGCAGTACTTC
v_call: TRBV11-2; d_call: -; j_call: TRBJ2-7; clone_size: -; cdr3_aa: CASSLYRDSLYEQYF; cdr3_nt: TGTGCCAGCAGCTTATACCGGGACTCCTTATACGAGCAGTACTTC
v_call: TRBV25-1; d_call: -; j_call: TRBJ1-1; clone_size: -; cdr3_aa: CASQGLWNTEAFF; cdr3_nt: TGTGCCAGCCAGGGGCTCTGGAACACTGAAGCTTTCTTT
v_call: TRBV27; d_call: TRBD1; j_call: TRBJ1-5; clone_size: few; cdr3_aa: CASSSRTGSFKPQHF; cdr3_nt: TGTGCCAGCAGCAGTAGGACAGGGAGCTTTAAGCCCCAGCATTTT
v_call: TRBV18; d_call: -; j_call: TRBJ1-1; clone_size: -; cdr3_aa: CASSPGQGGLTEAFF; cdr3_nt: TGTGCCAGCTCACCGGGGCAGGGAGGGTTAACTGAAGCTTTCTTT
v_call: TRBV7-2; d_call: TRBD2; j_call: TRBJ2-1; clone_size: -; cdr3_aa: CASSSSGGANYNEQFF; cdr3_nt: TGTGCCAGCAGCTCCTCGGGGGGGGCCAACTACAATGAGCAGTTCTTC
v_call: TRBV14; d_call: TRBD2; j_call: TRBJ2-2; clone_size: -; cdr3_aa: CASSQVVLAGGELFF; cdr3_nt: TGTGCCAGCAGCCAAGTGGTCCTAGCGGGCGGGGAGCTGTTTTTT
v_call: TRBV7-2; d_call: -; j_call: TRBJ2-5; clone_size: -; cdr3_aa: CASSLASRSGETQYF; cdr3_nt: TGTGCCAGCAGCTTAGCTTCTAGAAGTGGAGAGACCCAGTACTTC
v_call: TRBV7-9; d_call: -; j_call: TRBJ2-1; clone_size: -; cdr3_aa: CASSLEYMEQFF; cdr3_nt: TGTGCCAGCAGCTTAGAATACATGGAGCAGTTCTTC
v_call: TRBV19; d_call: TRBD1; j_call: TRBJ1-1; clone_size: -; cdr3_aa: CASSIGRGQNTEAFF; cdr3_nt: TGTGCCAGTAGTATAGGTAGGGGGCAGAACACTGAAGCTTTCTTT
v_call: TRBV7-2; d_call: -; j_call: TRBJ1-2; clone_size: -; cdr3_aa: CASSLGYVGGKSYGYTF; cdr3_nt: TGTGCCAGCAGCTTAGGTTATGTAGGGGGGAAGAGCTATGGCTACACCTTC
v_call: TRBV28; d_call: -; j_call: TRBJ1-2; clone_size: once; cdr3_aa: CASSSSYYGYTF; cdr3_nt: TGTGCCAGCAGTTCGTCATATTATGGCTACACCTTC
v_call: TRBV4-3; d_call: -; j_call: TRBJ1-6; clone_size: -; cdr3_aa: CASSQDRQGESPLHF; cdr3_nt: TGCGCCAGCAGCCAAGATCGGCAGGGCGAATCACCCCTCCACTTT
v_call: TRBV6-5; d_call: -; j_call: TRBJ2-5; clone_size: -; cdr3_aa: CASSYSLQGGTTQYF; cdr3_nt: TGTGCCAGCAGTTACTCCCTACAGGGAGGGACGACCCAGTACTTC
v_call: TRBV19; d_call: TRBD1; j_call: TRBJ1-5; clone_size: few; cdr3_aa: CASSPEDRGRGQPQHF; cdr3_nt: TGTGCCAGTAGTCCGGAAGACAGGGGGCGAGGGCAGCCCCAGCATTTT
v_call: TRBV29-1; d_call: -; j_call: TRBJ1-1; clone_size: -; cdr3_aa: CSVAYTEAFF; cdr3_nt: TGCAGCGTTGCATACACTGAAGCTTTCTTT
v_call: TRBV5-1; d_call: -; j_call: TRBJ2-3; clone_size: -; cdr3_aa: CASSFTGGGDTQYF; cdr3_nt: TGCGCCAGCAGCTTTACCGGGGGTGGTGATACGCAGTATTTT
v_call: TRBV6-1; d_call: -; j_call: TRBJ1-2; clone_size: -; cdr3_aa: CASSEVSTGPGNYGYTF; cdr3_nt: TGTGCCAGCAGTGAAGTGTCGACTGGGCCGGGAAACTATGGCTACACCTTC
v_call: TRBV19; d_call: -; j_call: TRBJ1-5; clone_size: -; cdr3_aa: CASRFGEASNQPQHF; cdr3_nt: TGTGCCAGTAGGTTCGGAGAAGCTAGCAATCAGCCCCAGCATTTT
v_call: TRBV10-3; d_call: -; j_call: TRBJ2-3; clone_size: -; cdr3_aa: CAISDHRLDTDTQYF; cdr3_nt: TGTGCCATCAGTGACCACCGGCTTGACACAGATACGCAGTATTTT
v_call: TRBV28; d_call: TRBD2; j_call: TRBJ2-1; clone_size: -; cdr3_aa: CASSFAVGLAGGGSYNEQFF; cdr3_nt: TGTGCCAGCAGTTTCGCCGTGGGACTAGCGGGAGGGGGCTCCTACAATGAGCAGTTCTTC
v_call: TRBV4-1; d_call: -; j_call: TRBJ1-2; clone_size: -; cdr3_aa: CASSPPGLNYGYTF; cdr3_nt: TGCGCCAGCAGCCCCCCGGGACTTAACTATGGCTACACCTTC
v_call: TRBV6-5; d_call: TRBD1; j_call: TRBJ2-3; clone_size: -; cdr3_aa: CASRRQGKTADTQYF; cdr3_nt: TGTGCCAGCAGGCGACAGGGTAAAACAGCAGATACGCAGTATTTT
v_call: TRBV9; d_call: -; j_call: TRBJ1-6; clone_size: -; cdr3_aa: CASSVGVGGTIQDSPLHF; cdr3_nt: TGTGCCAGCAGCGTTGGAGTGGGGGGGACCATCCAGGATTCACCCCTCCACTTT
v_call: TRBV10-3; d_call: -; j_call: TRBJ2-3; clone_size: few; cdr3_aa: CAISESRDHSTDTQYF; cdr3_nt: TGTGCCATCAGTGAGTCCCGGGACCACAGCACAGATACGCAGTATTTT
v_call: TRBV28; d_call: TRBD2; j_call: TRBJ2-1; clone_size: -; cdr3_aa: CASTPGTSGSSSTGEQFF; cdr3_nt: TGTGCCAGCACCCCCGGGACTAGCGGGAGCTCCAGCACGGGTGAGCAGTTCTTC
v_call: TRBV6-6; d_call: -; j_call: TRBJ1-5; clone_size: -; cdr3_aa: CASKGSNQPQHF; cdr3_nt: TGTGCCAGCAAAGGAAGCAATCAGCCCCAGCATTTT
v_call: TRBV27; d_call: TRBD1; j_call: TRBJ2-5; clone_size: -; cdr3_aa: CASSSPGQAQETQYF; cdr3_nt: TGTGCCAGCAGTTCGCCGGGACAGGCTCAAGAGACCCAGTACTTC
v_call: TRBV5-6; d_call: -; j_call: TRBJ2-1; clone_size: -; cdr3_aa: CASSSVGGSYNEQFF; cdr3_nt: TGTGCCAGCAGCTCGGTGGGGGGCTCCTACAATGAGCAGTTCTTC
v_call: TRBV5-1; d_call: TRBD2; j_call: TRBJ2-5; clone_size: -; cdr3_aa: CASSSLAGFDETQYF; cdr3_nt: TGCGCCAGCAGCTCACTAGCGGGGTTCGACGAGACCCAGTACTTC
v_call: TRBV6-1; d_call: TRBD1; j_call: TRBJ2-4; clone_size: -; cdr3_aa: CASSRTGIGLHVGW; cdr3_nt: TGTGCCAGCAGCCGGACAGGGATCGGACTGCACGTCGGATGG
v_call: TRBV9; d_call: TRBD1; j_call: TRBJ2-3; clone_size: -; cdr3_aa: CASSVGGGQGNTQYF; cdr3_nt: TGTGCCAGCAGCGTAGGAGGGGGACAGGGGAATACGCAGTATTTT
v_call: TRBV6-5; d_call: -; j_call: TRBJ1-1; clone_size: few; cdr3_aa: CASSKNRKNTEAFF; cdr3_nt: TGTGCCAGCAGCAAGAATCGAAAGAACACTGAAGCTTTCTTT
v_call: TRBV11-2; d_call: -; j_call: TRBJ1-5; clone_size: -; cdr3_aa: CASSPPTRDSFKWDQPQHF; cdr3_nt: TGTGCCAGCAGCCCACCAACCCGGGACTCCTTTAAGTGGGATCAGCCCCAGCATTTT
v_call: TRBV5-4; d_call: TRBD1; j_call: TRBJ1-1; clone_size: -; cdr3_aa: CASSWRTGEAFF; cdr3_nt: TGTGCCAGCAGCTGGAGGACAGGGGAAGCTTTCTTT
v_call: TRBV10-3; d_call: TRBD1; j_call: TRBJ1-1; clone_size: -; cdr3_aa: CAIRGGMNTEAFF; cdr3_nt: TGTGCCATCCGAGGGGGCATGAACACTGAAGCTTTCTTT
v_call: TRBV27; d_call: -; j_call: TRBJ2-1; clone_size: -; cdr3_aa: CASRGSIDSYNEQFF; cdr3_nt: TGTGCCAGCAGGGGTAGTATTGACTCCTACAATGAGCAGTTCTTC
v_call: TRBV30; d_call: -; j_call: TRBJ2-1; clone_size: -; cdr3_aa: CAWSAYNEQFF; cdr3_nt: TGTGCCTGGAGCGCATACAATGAGCAGTTCTTC
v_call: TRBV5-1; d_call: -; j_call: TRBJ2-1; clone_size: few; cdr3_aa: CASSRGQNSYNEQFF; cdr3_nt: TGCGCCAGCAGCCGGGGGCAGAACTCCTACAATGAGCAGTTCTTC
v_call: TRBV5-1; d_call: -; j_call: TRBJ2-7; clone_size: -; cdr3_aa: CASSLGYEQYF; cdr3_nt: TGCGCCAGCAGCTTGGGCTACGAGCAGTACTTC
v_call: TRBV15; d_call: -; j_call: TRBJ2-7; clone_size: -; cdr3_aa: CATSRDRRGYEQYF; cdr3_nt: TGTGCCACCAGCAGAGATCGTAGGGGGTACGAGCAGTACTTC
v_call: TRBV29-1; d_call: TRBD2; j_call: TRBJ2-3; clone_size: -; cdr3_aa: CSVLQTSADTQYF; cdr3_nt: TGCAGCGTTCTTCAGACTAGCGCAGATACGCAGTATTTT
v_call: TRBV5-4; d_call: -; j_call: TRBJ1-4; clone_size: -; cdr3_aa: CASSFTTATNEKLFF; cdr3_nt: TGTGCCAGCAGCTTCACCACGGCAACTAATGAAAAACTGTTTTTT
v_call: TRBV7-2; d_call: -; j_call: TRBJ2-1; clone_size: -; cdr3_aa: CASSLESVKQFF; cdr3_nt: TGTGCCAGCAGCTTAGAGAGTGTTAAGCAGTTCTTC
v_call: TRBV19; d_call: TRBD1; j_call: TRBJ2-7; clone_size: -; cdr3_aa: CASSIRTGSYEQYF; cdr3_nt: TGTGCCAGTAGTATACGGACAGGGTCCTACGAGCAGTACTTC
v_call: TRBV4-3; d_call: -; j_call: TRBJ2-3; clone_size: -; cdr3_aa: CASSQDQDTDTQYF; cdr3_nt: TGCGCCAGCAGCCAAGATCAGGACACAGATACGCAGTATTTT